These 2 T cell receptor beta chains share one sample of origin, sequenced in a study of T cell responses to AZD1222 COVID-19 vaccine. Clones were sequenced by immunoSEQ multiplex PCR, and TCRdb holds only the in-frame ones, with some missing. The sample lists over 150,000 clones; 88% were seen once. Sequenced material: peripheral blood, taken on day 0 of AZD1222 vaccination. The receptors originated from an adult in good health.

This clone was picked up a small number of times. The chain has TRBV9 and TRBJ1-6; D unclear. Trimming removed 0 bases at V and 0 bases at J, with 10 bases between. This CDR3 is 17 amino acids long. Germline loops: CDR1 SGDLS, CDR2 YYNGEE. The CDR3 is CASSVEVGSSYNSPLHF. DNA for the CDR3: TGTGCCAGCAGCGTAGAAGTCGGGAGCTCCTATAATTCACCCCTCCACTTT. Drawing the rest from reference TRBV9 and TRBJ1-6, the complete variable domain is DSGVTQTPKHLITATGQRVTLRCSPRSGDLSVYWYQQSLDQGLQFLIQYYNGEERAKGNILERFSAQQFPDLHSELNLSSLELGDSALYFCASSVEVGSSYNSPLHFGNGTRLTVT.

The chain uses TRBV21-1 and TRBJ1-2. TRBV21-1 is a pseudogene locus. The CDR3 spans 14 residues. CDR3: CASSKGEVNYGYTF. CDR3 DNA: TGTGCCAGCAGCAAAGGTGAAGTGAACTATGGCTACACCTTC.